A selection of T cell receptor beta chains follows, all from one sample in a study of Graves' ophthalmopathy and Graves' hyperthyroidism. TCRdb redid the calling of the multiplex PCR reads with MiXCR, one entry per CDR3 protein. The data show around 600,000 distinct CDR3 sequences, with roughly 41% seen just once and under 3.5% held by the top ten. The sequencing input was peripheral blood. These TCRs come from an adult man with Graves' ophthalmopathy. The CDR3 runs from the conserved cysteine through the conserved F or W. A D gene is named only where the DNA matches it firmly. Size is stated for part of the rows, as once, few or many counts, or as a class when the clone is expanded.

J gene,clone size,D gene,V gene,CDR3 protein,CDR3 DNA
TRBJ2-7,few,-,TRBV4-1,CASSQVSAVSYEQYF,TGCGCCAGCAGCCAAGTGTCAGCCGTATCCTACGAGCAGTACTTC
TRBJ2-5,many,TRBD2,TRBV10-3,CAISEGAGASVETQYF,TGTGCCATCAGTGAGGGGGCGGGAGCGTCTGTGGAGACCCAGTACTTC
TRBJ2-5,-,TRBD1,TRBV12-5,CASLDRGFYQETQYF,TGTGCTAGCCTGGACAGGGGGTTTTACCAAGAGACCCAGTACTTC
TRBJ1-1,-,-,TRBV14,CGSSSRRSMNTEALF,TGTGGCAGCAGCTCACGACGGTCTATGAACACTGAAGCTCTCTTT
TRBJ2-5,many,-,TRBV20-1,CSARAQETQYF,TGCAGTGCTAGGGCTCAAGAGACCCAGTACTTC
TRBJ1-2,-,TRBD1,TRBV30,CAWSVSAPGQGNGYTF,TGTGCCTGGAGTGTGAGCGCCCCGGGACAGGGAAACGGCTACACCTTC
TRBJ2-5,-,TRBD2,TRBV25-1,CASSDRGTSGQETQHF,TGTGCCAGCAGTGATAGGGGGACTAGCGGGCAAGAGACCCAGCACTTC
TRBJ2-5,-,TRBD1,TRBV10-3,CAISGGQGPMETQYF,TGTGCCATCAGTGGGGGACAGGGGCCCATGGAGACCCAGTACTTC
TRBJ1-1,many,-,TRBV7-9,CASSAMGGANTEAFF,TGTGCCAGCAGCGCTATGGGGGGGGCGAACACTGAAGCTTTCTTT
TRBJ2-5,-,TRBD1,TRBV19,CATQKGTRQGHETQYF,TGTGCCACTCAAAAAGGGACTCGACAGGGGCACGAGACCCAGTACTTC
TRBJ1-2,-,TRBD1,TRBV11-2,CASSQGSFPGQGEGGYTF,TGTGCCAGCAGCCAAGGATCATTTCCGGGACAGGGGGAAGGGGGCTACACCTTC
TRBJ1-2,few,-,TRBV4-1,CASSHPRGGGDYGYTF,TGCGCCAGCAGCCATCCCCGAGGGGGGGGAGACTATGGCTACACCTTC
TRBJ2-7,-,-,TRBV4-1,CASSQLNFIGGAVYEQYF,TGCGCCAGCAGCCAATTAAACTTCATCGGGGGAGCGGTATACGAGCAGTACTTC
TRBJ2-5,few,-,TRBV5-1,CASSPDGEGETQYF,TGCGCCAGCAGCCCGGACGGGGAAGGGGAGACCCAGTACTTC
TRBJ2-5,few,-,TRBV11-1,CASSLDREVETQYF,TGTGCCAGCAGCTTAGACAGGGAGGTCGAGACCCAGTACTTC
TRBJ1-1,-,-,TRBV5-1,CASGLARNTEAFF,TGCGCCAGCGGCTTGGCGCGTAACACTGAAGCTTTCTTT
TRBJ1-4,few,-,TRBV6-6,CASSSRDNNEKLFF,TGTGCCAGCAGTTCTCGGGACAATAATGAAAAACTGTTTTTT
TRBJ1-4,many,TRBD1,TRBV10-3,CAISPGQTNEKLFF,TGTGCCATCAGTCCGGGACAGACTAATGAAAAACTGTTTTTT
TRBJ2-5,-,-,TRBV5-1,CASKGVQETQYF,TGCGCCAGCAAAGGGGTCCAAGAGACCCAGTACTTC
TRBJ1-6,few,-,TRBV12-3/TRBV12-4,CASGFGQYNSPLHF,TGTGCTAGTGGTTTCGGACAGTATAATTCACCCCTCCACTTT
TRBJ2-5,-,-,TRBV6-5,CASSYSLETQYF,TGTGCCAGCAGTTACTCCCTGGAGACCCAGTACTTC
TRBJ2-5,-,-,TRBV29-1,CSSLPGVETQYF,TGCAGCAGTTTACCGGGGGTCGAGACCCAGTACTTC
TRBJ2-2,-,TRBD2,TRBV7-3,CASSLFRREGIWTGELFF,TGTGCCAGCAGCTTGTTTCGGAGGGAGGGCATCTGGACCGGGGAGCTGTTTTTT
TRBJ2-2,-,TRBD2,TRBV5-4,CASSLWVAGGSGELFF,TGTGCCAGCAGCTTGTGGGTAGCGGGAGGTTCCGGGGAGCTGTTTTTT
TRBJ2-2,-,-,TRBV6-5,CASSYSGLAGELFF,TGTGCCAGCAGTTACTCGGGGCTGGCCGGGGAGCTGTTTTTT
TRBJ2-6,-,-,TRBV7-9,CAAPYVTNVLTF,TGTGCCGCCCCTTATGTAACCAACGTCCTGACTTTC
TRBJ2-3,few,-,TRBV24-1,CATSATRSGPTDTQYF,TGTGCCACCAGTGCCACTCGGAGCGGACCCACAGATACGCAGTATTTT
TRBJ1-2,many,TRBD1,TRBV19,CASTSQAGGYYGYTF,TGTGCCAGTACCAGCCAGGCAGGGGGATACTATGGCTACACCTTC
TRBJ1-1,many,TRBD1,TRBV7-9,CASSLVYWDRDYFTTEAFF,TGTGCCAGCAGCTTAGTGTATTGGGACAGGGATTATTTTACCACTGAAGCTTTCTTT
TRBJ1-5,-,-,TRBV29-1,CSVEKELGGREGQPQHF,TGCAGCGTTGAGAAAGAATTGGGGGGCAGGGAAGGTCAGCCCCAGCATTTT
TRBJ2-3,few,TRBD2,TRBV13,CASSLERGGPDTQYF,TGTGCCAGCAGCTTAGAACGGGGGGGCCCAGATACGCAGTATTTT
TRBJ2-7,many,TRBD2,TRBV10-3,CAISEGPGGDEQYF,TGTGCCATCAGTGAGGGGCCCGGGGGGGATGAGCAGTACTTC
TRBJ2-7,-,-,TRBV7-3,CASSRTASSYEQYF,TGTGCCAGCAGCCGGACTGCGAGTTCCTACGAGCAGTACTTC
TRBJ2-5,-,TRBD2,TRBV9,CASSASGGPLFF,TGTGCCAGCAGCGCTAGCGGGGGGCCATTGTTCTTC
TRBJ2-7,many,-,TRBV25-1,CASSEYSGSFYEQYF,TGTGCCAGCAGTGAATACAGTGGTTCTTTCTACGAGCAGTACTTC
TRBJ2-7,-,TRBD1,TRBV20-1,CSARGGDRATYEQYF,TGCAGTGCTAGAGGGGGGGACAGGGCCACCTACGAGCAGTACTTC
TRBJ1-6,many,-,TRBV9,CASGDTPLHF,TGTGCCAGCGGGGACACACCCCTCCACTTT
TRBJ2-7,many,TRBD2,TRBV9,CASSVSGDTTYEQYF,TGTGCCAGCAGCGTTAGCGGGGATACTACCTACGAGCAGTACTTC
TRBJ1-4,many,-,TRBV9,CASSPGQIEKLFF,TGTGCCAGCAGCCCCGGACAAATCGAAAAACTGTTTTTT
TRBJ2-2,-,TRBD2,TRBV7-6,CARLAGDTGELFF,TGTGCTAGACTAGCGGGGGACACCGGGGAGCTGTTTTTT
TRBJ2-2,-,-,TRBV7-3,CASSPIAPPGTGEPFF,TGTGCCAGCAGCCCCATAGCGCCCCCGGGGACCGGGGAGCCGTTTTTT
TRBJ2-7,once,-,TRBV10-2,CASRDPGTYEQYF,TGCGCCAGCAGGGACCCTGGGACCTACGAGCAGTACTTC
TRBJ1-1,many,-,TRBV12-3/TRBV12-4,CASSMARYTEAFF,TGTGCCAGCAGCATGGCCAGGTACACTGAAGCTTTCTTT
TRBJ2-2,-,-,TRBV2,CASRYRTARELFF,TGTGCCAGCAGGTACCGGACAGCTCGGGAGCTGTTTTTT
TRBJ2-3,-,-,TRBV10-2,CASSGLSFPDTQYF,TGCGCCAGCAGTGGACTATCGTTCCCAGATACGCAGTATTTT
TRBJ2-5,-,TRBD2,TRBV9,CASSLGLAGARETQYF,TGTGCCAGCAGCTTGGGACTAGCGGGGGCCCGAGAGACCCAGTACTTC
TRBJ1-6,many,-,TRBV10-3,CAATGSSYNSPLHF,TGTGCCGCAACAGGGAGCTCCTATAATTCACCCCTCCACTTT
TRBJ1-3,-,-,TRBV25-1,CASSAREGTGNTIYF,TGTGCCAGCAGTGCTAGGGAGGGTACTGGAAACACCATATATTTT
TRBJ1-1,many,TRBD1,TRBV29-1,CSVERQGGTEAFF,TGCAGCGTTGAAAGGCAGGGGGGCACTGAAGCTTTCTTT
TRBJ2-2,many,-,TRBV29-1,CSVDGRGGPGELFF,TGCAGCGTTGACGGCAGGGGGGGACCCGGGGAGCTGTTTTTT
TRBJ1-5,many,-,TRBV19,CASSSQIDQPQHF,TGTGCCAGTAGTAGCCAGATTGACCAGCCCCAGCATTTT
TRBJ2-2,many,TRBD2,TRBV19,CASTQAAAGATTGELFF,TGTGCCAGTACCCAAGCCGCAGCGGGAGCGACCACCGGGGAGCTGTTTTTT
TRBJ2-2,many,-,TRBV25-1,CASSELKVPNTGELFF,TGTGCCAGCAGTGAATTGAAGGTGCCCAACACCGGGGAGCTGTTTTTT
TRBJ1-4,many,-,TRBV15,CATSRDLGNEKLFF,TGTGCCACCAGCAGAGATTTAGGCAATGAAAAACTGTTTTTT
TRBJ2-2,-,-,TRBV16,CASSQQGQLTGELFF,TGTGCCAGCAGCCAGCAGGGACAACTCACCGGGGAGCTGTTTTTT